The 32 T cell receptor beta chains below come from one sample, sequenced in a study of blood T cells in healthy people across ages. A J-beta primer mix and a sample-barcoded 5' primer were used in a second PCR of roughly 6 to 11 cycles. One entry per CDR3 protein results from TCRdb running MiXCR on the 5' RACE reads. The repertoire holds roughly 1,700,000 distinct CDR3 sequences, with roughly 27% as singletons. Sample: blood. Source of these receptors: a woman between 25 and 40 years old in good health.

CDR3 in amino acids: CASSPGTDWEQYF. In nucleotides, the CDR3 is TGTGCCAGCTCGCCCGGGACTGACTGGGAGCAGTACTTC. The rearrangement joins TRBV18 to TRBJ2-7; TRBD2 is a possible D gene (6 bases). The CDR3 runs 13 residues. Trimming cost V 6 bases and J 7 bases, with 16 bases left between them. Germline CDR1 and CDR2: KGHSH and LQKENI.

In this sample, this clonotype turned up a few times. The chain has TRBV24-1 and TRBJ1-1; D may be TRBD1 (5 bases). Germline CDR1 is KGHDR and CDR2 is SFDVKD. Trimming cost V 7 bases and J 1 base, with 12 bases left between them. The CDR3 spans 14 residues. CDR3 nucleotide sequence: TGTGCCACCAGCGACGGCGGGACGAACACTGAAGCTTTCTTT. Encoded protein: CATSDGGTNTEAFF.

This clonotype has a single count. The genes are TRBV18 and TRBJ2-1; D might be TRBD1 (6 bases). The CDR3 spans 15 residues. Trimming took off 5 bases at V and 8 bases at J, with 19 bases between the two ends. Germline V CDR1 and CDR2: KGHSH, LQKENI. The CDR3 region has the DNA TGTGCCAGCTCATCCTTCATGACAGGCGGCGATGAGCAGTTCTTC. Translated: CASSSFMTGGDEQFF.

Only a few counts were recorded for this clonotype. The V and J genes are TRBV7-9 and TRBJ1-1; 8 bases fit TRBD1. The CDR3 has 15 residues. In germline, CDR1 is SEHNR, CDR2 FQNEAQ (reference sequence). The junction had 11 bases not matched to a gene; V was cut back by 6 bases and J by 5 bases. The CDR3 loop reads CASSPPQGAVTEAFF. The CDR3 DNA follows: TGTGCCAGCAGTCCTCCTCAGGGGGCAGTAACTGAAGCTTTCTTT. Full variable domain (remainder filled in from reference TRBV7-9 and TRBJ1-1): DTGVSQNPRHKITKRGQNVTFRCDPISEHNRLYWYRQTLGQGPEFLTYFQNEAQLEKSRLLSDRFSAERPKGSFSTLEIQRTEQGDSAMYLCASSPPQGAVTEAFFGQGTRLTVV.

There are many counts of this clonotype. This sequence joins TRBV6-5 and TRBJ2-7; D is unresolved. Germline V CDR1 and CDR2: MNHEY, SVGAGI. The CDR3 is 13 amino acids. Trimming pared 2 bases from V and 2 bases from J, leaving 7 bases between. The CDR3 sequence is CASSYDGTYEQYF. The CDR3 DNA sequence: TGTGCCAGCAGTTACGACGGTACCTACGAGCAGTACTTC.

The sample holds a few counts of this clonotype. The chain is built from TRBV29-1 and TRBJ2-3; 8 bases are shared with TRBD2. J lost 3 bases, V lost 4 bases, and 6 bases had no gene match. The germline V gene has CDR1 SQVTM and CDR2 ANQGSEA. CDR3 length: 14 amino acids. In DNA, the CDR3 is TGCAGCGTTGGCGCGGGAGGTGGAACAGATACGCAGTATTTT. Residues: CSVGAGGGTDTQYF.

This clonotype appeared a few times. A single base separates this from a much larger clone, so it may be a read error. The rearrangement links TRBV10-3 to TRBJ2-7; D is unresolved. The CDR3 covers 11 residues. CDR1 is ENHRY, CDR2 SYGVKD, per germline. Here the CDR3 DNA reads TGTGCCACCGGACGGAACTACGAGCAGGACTTC. Translation: CATGRNYEQDF.

This clonotype appeared a few times. The chain links TRBV9 to TRBJ2-2; weak D call: TRBD1 (7 bases). The CDR3 runs to 12 residues. Germline lookup yields CDR1 SGDLS and CDR2 YYNGEE. The CDR3 is CATRGVTGELFF. CDR3 nucleotides: TGTGCAACCAGGGGGGTCACCGGGGAGCTGTTTTTT.

This clonotype was seen more than once but under ten times. The chain carries TRBV12-3 or TRBV12-4 and TRBJ2-3, with 7 bases that match TRBD2. This CDR3 spans 14 amino acids. The V and J ends lost 5 bases and 4 bases, in that order; junction bases with no gene match: 6. The CDR3 nucleotides read TGTGCCAGCAGTGCATGGGCGGGGGCAGATACGCAGTATTTT. This codes for CASSAWAGADTQYF.

The V gene is TRBV11-1, the J gene TRBJ2-2, with 10 positions matching TRBD2. Germline trimming cut 5 bases from V and 7 bases from J; bases unmatched to any gene: 13. CDR3 length equals 17 residues. Germline CDR1 and CDR2: SGHAT and FQDESV (reference sequence). This CDR3 is CASSVRVASGSGGELFF. As DNA, the CDR3 is TGTGCCAGCAGCGTCCGGGTTGCTAGCGGGAGTGGCGGGGAGCTGTTTTTT.

The chain links TRBV3-1 to TRBJ1-2; 7 positions agree with TRBD1. Trimming at V came to 0 bases and at J to 7 bases, leaving 8 bases not matched to a gene. The CDR3 runs 15 residues. Per the germline V gene, CDR1 is LGHDT and CDR2 is YNNKEL (reference sequence). CDR3 bases: TGTGCCAGCAGCCAAGATAACAGGGGCAGGGGTGGCTACACCTTC. Its protein is CASSQDNRGRGGYTF. The whole variable domain, filled in from reference TRBV3-1 and TRBJ1-2, reads DTAVSQTPKYLVTQMGNDKSIKCEQNLGHDTMYWYKQDSKKFLKIMFSYNNKELIINETVPNRFSPKSPDKAHLNLHINSLELGDSAVYFCASSQDNRGRGGYTFGSGTRLTVV.

The chain joins TRBV20-1 to TRBJ2-3; D might be TRBD2 (6 bases). Trimming removed 6 bases from V and 2 bases from J, with 18 bases in between. The CDR3 loop spans 15 amino acids. Per germline, CDR1 DFQATT and CDR2 SNEGSKA (reference sequence). CDR3 nucleotide sequence: TGCAGTGCCACCCTAACGGGAGTGGTCACAGATACGCAGTATTTT. It is translated as CSATLTGVVTDTQYF.

This clonotype has a handful of counts. This may be a read error, as it is one base from a much larger clone. The chain joins TRBV7-2 to TRBJ2-3, with D unclear. Germline assignment: CDR1 SGHTA and CDR2 FQGNSA. Trimming pared 5 bases from V and 4 bases from J, leaving 13 bases between. The CDR3 has 14 amino acids. The CDR3 DNA is TGTGCCAGCAGCCTCCTCGCCGACTCAGATACGCAGTATTTT. It specifies CASSLLADSDTQYF.

The rearrangement joins TRBV6-6 to TRBJ2-4, with 9 bases matching TRBD1. Germline V gene data show CDR1 as MNHNY and CDR2 as SVGAGI (reference sequence). This CDR3 is 15 amino acids long. The V gene end was trimmed by 8 bases and the J gene end by 13 bases; junction bases not matched to a gene: 18. CDR3: CASSVQGASYNEQYF. CDR3 nucleotide sequence: TGTGCCAGCTCCGTACAGGGGGCCTCCTACAATGAGCAGTACTTC.

The chain recombines TRBV5-5 with TRBJ1-4; D unclear. The CDR3 spans 16 residues. Deletions cut 4 bases from V and 0 bases from J, with 13 bases between. Per the germline V gene, CDR1 is SGHKS and CDR2 is YYEKEE (reference sequence). The CDR3 protein is CASSLPEGATNEKLFF. DNA for the CDR3: TGTGCCAGCAGCCTACCCGAGGGTGCAACTAATGAAAAACTGTTTTTT.

The gene calls are TRBV4-2 and TRBJ2-1, with D unresolved. The CDR3 extends over 13 amino acids. The V end was cut by 4 bases, the J end by 8 bases, with 12 bases between. CDR1 and CDR2 (germline): LGHNA, YNFKEQ. CDR3 sequence: CASSRALLDEQFF. The CDR3 DNA follows: TGTGCCAGCAGCCGGGCTCTGCTAGATGAGCAGTTCTTC.

This clonotype was counted many times. The chain couples TRBV29-1 to TRBJ1-2; no firm D call. Trimming left V 0 bases short and J 2 bases short, with 10 bases between. This CDR3 comprises 14 residues. Germline lookup yields CDR1 SQVTM and CDR2 ANQGSEA. The CDR3 loop is CSVEDPEVNYGYTF. DNA for the CDR3: TGCAGCGTTGAAGATCCCGAAGTAAACTATGGCTACACCTTC.

The rearrangement joins TRBV28 to TRBJ2-2; D is perhaps TRBD1 (5 bases). The V and J ends lost 5 bases and 7 bases respectively, with 14 bases between them. Germline V lookup: CDR1 MDHEN, CDR2 SYDVKM. This CDR3 comprises 14 residues. CDR3 in amino acids: CASSPTPGHGELFF. The CDR3 DNA is TGTGCCAGCAGTCCTACCCCAGGACACGGGGAGCTGTTTTTT.

This clonotype was picked up many times. The J gene is TRBJ2-5, the V gene TRBV4-1; D gene ambiguous. Deletions cut 5 bases from V and 0 bases from J, with 13 bases between. The CDR3 is made up of 15 amino acids. CDR1 MGHRA and CDR2 YSYEKL come from the germline V gene. The chain's CDR3 is CASSSSPGYQETQYF. CDR3 in DNA: TGCGCCAGCAGCTCGAGTCCCGGGTACCAAGAGACCCAGTACTTC.

This clonotype was seen at least ten times. The V and J genes are TRBV28 and TRBJ1-2; no reliable D call. Germline V lookup: CDR1 MDHEN, CDR2 SYDVKM. The CDR3 extends over 12 amino acids. Trimming stripped 9 bases from V and 0 bases from J, with 8 bases between. The CDR3 region is CASGVANYGYTF. DNA of the CDR3: TGTGCCAGTGGTGTGGCTAACTATGGCTACACCTTC.

The V and J genes are TRBV6-6 and TRBJ2-2; TRBD2 might be the D (5 bases). V gave up 6 bases and J gave up 0 bases, with 8 bases separating them. The CDR3 is 14 amino acids. In germline, CDR1 is MNHNY, CDR2 SVGAGI (reference sequence). This chain's CDR3 is CASSGNANTGELFF. Written as DNA, the CDR3 is TGTGCCAGCAGCGGGAACGCGAACACCGGGGAGCTGTTTTTT.

This clonotype has a count of ten or more. The V and J genes are TRBV5-5 and TRBJ2-7; 7 bases agree with TRBD2. The CDR3 consists of 15 residues. The junction had 13 bases not matched to a gene; V was cut back by 6 bases and J by 4 bases. Germline CDR1 and CDR2: SGHKS and YYEKEE (reference sequence). CDR3 in DNA: TGTGCCAGCAACCGCCGGGGGGAGGAACTTTACGAGCAGTACTTC. Its protein is CASNRRGEELYEQYF.

This sequence joins TRBV5-6 and TRBJ2-7, with D tentatively TRBD2 (5 bases). The CDR3 sequence is 17 residues long. The V gene lost 0 bases and the J gene lost 1 base, with 17 bases spanning the gap. Germline V gives CDR1 SGHDT, CDR2 YYEEEE. CDR3 DNA sequence: TGTGCCAGCAGCTTGGCTGGTTTCGGCGGGCGATCCTACGAGCAGTACTTC. This translates into CASSLAGFGGRSYEQYF.

At least ten counts were recorded for this clonotype. The V gene is TRBV29-1, the J gene TRBJ2-1; 7 positions match TRBD1. Germline lookup yields CDR1 SQVTM and CDR2 ANQGSEA. There are 10 residues in the CDR3. The trim removed 5 bases at V and 15 bases at J, leaving 7 bases unmatched. DNA for the CDR3: TGCAGCGTTCGACAGGGAGTTTGGTTCTTC. Translated, it gives CSVRQGVWFF.

J is TRBJ2-1 and V is TRBV7-2; 9 bases fit TRBD2. The CDR3 consists of 15 residues. The V and J ends lost 5 bases and 9 bases, in that order; junction bases with no gene match: 11. Germline V gives CDR1 SGHTA, CDR2 FQGNSA. The DNA for the CDR3 is TGTGCCAGCAGCCAAGGCCTAGCGGGACGCAGTGAGCAGTTCTTC. The encoded protein is CASSQGLAGRSEQFF.

The sample holds many counts of this clonotype. This sequence joins TRBV12-3 or TRBV12-4 and TRBJ2-3; D not certain. Trimming took 6 bases from V and 4 from J, leaving 8 bases between them. This CDR3 comprises 12 residues. The CDR3 region is CASRYTADTQYF. The CDR3, as DNA: TGTGCCAGCAGATACACGGCAGATACGCAGTATTTT.

This clonotype was detected a few times. The CDR3 DNA follows: TGTGCCAACTCGGGGTCCGTCGCTAGCACAGATACGCAGTATTTT. Amino acid sequence: CANSGSVASTDTQYF. This chain connects TRBV5-5 to TRBJ2-3; D is possibly TRBD2 (5 bases). The V gene lost 9 bases and the J gene lost 0 bases, with 17 bases spanning the gap. CDR1 SGHKS and CDR2 YYEKEE come from the germline V gene (reference sequence). This CDR3 comprises 15 residues. The whole variable domain, filled in from reference TRBV5-5 and TRBJ2-3, reads DAGVTQSPTHLIKTRGQQVTLRCSPISGHKSVSWYQQVLGQGPQFIFQYYEKEERGRGNFPDRFSARQFPNYSSELNVNALLLGDSALYLCANSGSVASTDTQYFGPGTRLTVL.

V and J are TRBV4-1 and TRBJ2-7, with D tentatively TRBD1 (6 bases). Matching the DNA end better, TRBJ2-5 makes the J call doubtful. The CDR3 loop spans 15 amino acids. Germline values: CDR1 MGHRA, CDR2 YSYEKL. In nucleotides, the CDR3 is TGCGCCAGCAGCCGCTACCCCAGGGGTTCAGAGACCCAGTACTTC. Translation gives CASSRYPRGSETQYF.

V and J are TRBV7-2 and TRBJ2-5; the match to TRBD2 covers 7 bases. In germline, CDR1 is SGHTA, CDR2 FQGNSA. This CDR3 has 19 amino acids. With V trimmed by 0 bases and J by 1 base, 14 bases remained unmatched. Here the CDR3 DNA reads TGTGCCAGCAGCTTAGCGCGTCTGAGCGGGGCACTCACCCAAGAGACCCAGTACTTC. This gives the protein CASSLARLSGALTQETQYF.

The chain links TRBV20-1 to TRBJ2-7; 10 positions match TRBD2. The tail of the sequence fits TRBJ2-5 better, so the J call may be wrong. Germline values: CDR1 DFQATT, CDR2 SNEGSKA (reference sequence). The CDR3 totals 17 residues. The CDR3 here is CSARSSASGGPQETQYF. CDR3 in DNA: TGCAGTGCTAGGTCCTCCGCTAGCGGGGGACCCCAAGAGACCCAGTACTTC.

This clonotype was detected a few times. The junction shows a germline mismatch at one end, possibly a read error. The gene calls are TRBV7-3 and TRBJ2-3, with 7 positions matching TRBD1. This CDR3 has 15 amino acids. Germline V gene lookup returns CDR1 SGHTA and CDR2 FQGTGA. CDR3 coding DNA: TGTGCCAGCCGCCTCACTGACAGGGAAACAGGTACGCAGTATTTT. This translates into CASRLTDRETGTQYF.

The rearrangement links TRBV10-3 to TRBJ2-5; 9 bases align to TRBD1. V trimming: 8 bases; J trimming: 3 bases; junction bases outside the gene matches: 1. The CDR3 extends over 12 amino acids. Germline CDR1 ENHRY, CDR2 SYGVKD. The CDR3 DNA sequence: TGTGCCATCGGGGACAGGGAAGAGACCCAGTACTTC. Translation: CAIGDREETQYF.